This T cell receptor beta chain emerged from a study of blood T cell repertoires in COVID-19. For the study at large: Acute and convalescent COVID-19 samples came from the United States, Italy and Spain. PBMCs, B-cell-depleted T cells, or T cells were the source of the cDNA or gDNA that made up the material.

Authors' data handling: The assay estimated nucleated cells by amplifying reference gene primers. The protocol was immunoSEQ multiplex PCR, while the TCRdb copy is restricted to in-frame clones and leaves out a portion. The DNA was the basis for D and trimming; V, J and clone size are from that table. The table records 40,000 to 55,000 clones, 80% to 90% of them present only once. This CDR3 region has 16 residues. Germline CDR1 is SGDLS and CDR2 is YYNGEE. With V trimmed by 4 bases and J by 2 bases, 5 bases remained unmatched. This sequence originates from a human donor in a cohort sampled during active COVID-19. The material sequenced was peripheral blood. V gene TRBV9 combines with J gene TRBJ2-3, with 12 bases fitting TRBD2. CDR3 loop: CASSPTSGGYTDTQYF. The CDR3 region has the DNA TGTGCCAGCAGCCCCACTAGCGGGGGGTACACAGATACGCAGTATTTT.